The entry that follows covers one T cell receptor (beta chain) sequence. Its antigen is unknown. These data originate in a study of cytomegalovirus exposure and HLA in healthy donors. General observations from the study: Prediction of most subjects' HLA-A and HLA-B alleles by TCR beta sequences was reportedly accurate.

13 Jbeta primers and 60 Vbeta primers were used for the PCR. Some clones are missing from TCRdb's copy, which holds only in-frame ones; the method was immunoSEQ multiplex PCR. The sample shows about 85,000 clones, under 80% of them seen only once. Material: PBMCs. This TCR was sampled from a boy younger than 18 in good health and CMV-seronegative.

The CDR3 bases are TGTGCCAGCAGTTACCGGGACAGGAACTACGAGCAGTACTTC. It yields the protein CASSYRDRNYEQYF. The rearrangement uses TRBV6-5 and TRBJ2-7, with 8 bases identical to TRBD1. The CDR3 runs 14 residues. CDR1 MNHEY and CDR2 SVGAGI come from the germline V gene. V was clipped by 2 bases and J by 3 bases; unmatched bases: 3.